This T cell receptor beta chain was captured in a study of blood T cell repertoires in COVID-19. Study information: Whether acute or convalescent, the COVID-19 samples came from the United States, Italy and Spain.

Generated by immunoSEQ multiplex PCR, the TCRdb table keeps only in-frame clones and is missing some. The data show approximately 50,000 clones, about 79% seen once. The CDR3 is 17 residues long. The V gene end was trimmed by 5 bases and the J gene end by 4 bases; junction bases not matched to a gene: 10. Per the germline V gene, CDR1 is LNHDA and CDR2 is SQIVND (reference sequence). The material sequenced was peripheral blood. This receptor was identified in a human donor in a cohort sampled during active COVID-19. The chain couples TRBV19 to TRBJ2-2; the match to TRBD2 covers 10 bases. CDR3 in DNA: TGTGCCAGTAGTCCAGGGATACTAGCGGGAACCACCGGGGAGCTGTTTTTT. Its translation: CASSPGILAGTTGELFF.